The rows below give T cell receptor beta chains drawn from one sample of a study of shared clonotypes between healthy human individuals. Profiling relied on immunoSEQ multiplex PCR, and the TCRdb table lists in-frame clones only, not all of them. The sample shows about 2.1 million clones, approximately 92% of them seen only once. Material for sequencing was naive CD8+ T cells from PBMCs. Every receptor here comes from a young man in good health. Some clones in this sample may be carry-over from other donors' samples. The CDR3 runs from the conserved cysteine through the conserved F or W. D genes are given only for firm matches. Clone size is not always given. Where it is, it says once, few, many or a class for expanded clones.

V gene	J gene	clone size	D gene	CDR3 protein	CDR3 DNA
TRBV5-1	TRBJ1-4	.	.	CASSARLSNEKLFF	TGCGCCAGCAGCGCGCGGTTATCTAATGAAAAACTGTTTTTT
TRBV25-1	TRBJ2-7	.	.	CASSLGISNEQYF	TGTGCCAGCAGCCTCGGGATTAGTAACGAGCAGTACTTC
TRBV14	TRBJ2-3	.	.	CASSQESWADTQYF	TGTGCCAGCAGCCAAGAATCGTGGGCAGATACGCAGTATTTT
TRBV4-1	TRBJ2-7	.	TRBD2	CASSQDWTSGYEQYF	TGCGCCAGCAGCCAAGATTGGACTAGCGGCTACGAGCAGTACTTC
TRBV18	TRBJ2-1	.	TRBD1	CASSPAGTGGYNEQFF	TGTGCCAGCTCACCCGCCGGGACAGGGGGCTACAATGAGCAGTTCTTC
TRBV27	TRBJ2-5	.	TRBD2	CATLRGTTKETQYF	TGTGCCACCCTACGAGGGACTACAAAAGAGACCCAGTACTTC
TRBV5-6	TRBJ1-5	.	.	CASSLAGNQPQHF	TGTGCCAGCAGCTTGGCCGGAAATCAGCCCCAGCATTTT
TRBV7-8	TRBJ1-4	few	.	CASSLGQEKLFF	TGTGCCAGCAGCTTAGGCCAGGAAAAACTGTTTTTT
TRBV7-9	TRBJ2-1	.	TRBD2	CASSFEERLAVLYNEQFF	TGTGCCAGCAGCTTTGAGGAAAGGCTAGCGGTACTCTACAATGAGCAGTTCTTC
TRBV4-1	TRBJ2-7	once	.	CASSPPAGSYEQYF	TGCGCCAGCAGCCCCCCTGCCGGCTCCTACGAGCAGTACTTC
TRBV27	TRBJ1-5	.	TRBD1	CASSPGTGGYQPQHF	TGTGCCAGCAGTCCCGGGACAGGGGGCTATCAGCCCCAGCATTTT
TRBV28	TRBJ2-5	.	TRBD2	CASHTRGGQETQYF	TGTGCCTCTCACACTCGGGGGGGCCAAGAGACCCAGTACTTC
TRBV9	TRBJ2-1	.	.	CASSVEGRVSYNEQFF	TGTGCCAGCAGCGTAGAGGGAAGGGTCTCCTACAATGAGCAGTTCTTC
TRBV7-9	TRBJ2-5	.	TRBD2	CASRSRLAGEQETQYF	TGTGCCAGCAGGTCCAGACTAGCGGGAGAACAAGAGACCCAGTACTTC
TRBV10-3	TRBJ1-2	.	.	CAISSSGGSYGYTF	TGTGCCATCAGTAGCTCAGGAGGCTCCTATGGCTACACCTTC
TRBV5-5	TRBJ2-7	.	TRBD1	CASSRGQGEYEQYF	TGTGCCAGCAGCCGGGGACAGGGCGAATACGAGCAGTACTTC
TRBV30	TRBJ2-7	.	.	CAWSVTGEQYF	TGTGCCTGGAGTGTAACTGGCGAGCAGTACTTC
TRBV7-2	TRBJ2-7	.	TRBD2	CASSHNSGGFSYEQYF	TGTGCCAGCAGCCACAACTCGGGGGGTTTCTCCTACGAGCAGTACTTC
TRBV19	TRBJ2-7	.	TRBD2	CASSTSGLAGVYEQYF	TGTGCCAGTAGTACGTCGGGACTAGCGGGGGTCTACGAGCAGTACTTC
TRBV27	TRBJ2-5	.	TRBD1	CASSFMGQGPRETQYF	TGTGCCAGCAGTTTTATGGGACAGGGCCCCAGGGAGACCCAGTACTTC
TRBV4-1	TRBJ2-7	.	TRBD1	CASSLPGQLSYEQYF	TGCGCCAGCAGCCTACCGGGACAGTTATCCTACGAGCAGTACTTC
TRBV11-2	TRBJ1-2	.	TRBD1	CASSLDTRTGANYGYTF	TGTGCCAGCAGCTTAGATACTAGGACAGGGGCTAACTATGGCTACACCTTC
TRBV4-2	TRBJ2-7	.	TRBD2	CASSQEAGGSYEQYF	TGTGCCAGCAGCCAAGAAGCGGGAGGCTCCTACGAGCAGTACTTC
TRBV4-1	TRBJ2-7	.	.	CASSSRGRPYEQYF	TGCGCCAGCAGCTCCAGGGGACGGCCCTACGAGCAGTACTTC
TRBV9	TRBJ2-7	.	TRBD2	CASSLTSGRSYEQYF	TGTGCCAGCAGCCTCACTAGCGGGAGGTCCTACGAGCAGTACTTC
TRBV28	TRBJ2-1	.	TRBD2	CASRLLAGVWNEQFF	TGTGCCAGCAGGCTACTAGCGGGAGTATGGAATGAGCAGTTCTTC
TRBV5-1	TRBJ1-5	.	TRBD1	CASSSAPTGGGQPQHF	TGCGCCAGCAGCTCGGCCCCCACAGGGGGCGGTCAGCCCCAGCATTTT
TRBV4-1	TRBJ1-1	once	.	CASSQAFRGTEAFF	TGCGCCAGCAGCCAAGCTTTCAGGGGTACTGAAGCTTTCTTT
TRBV19	TRBJ1-5	.	.	CASSMTLELNQPQHF	TGTGCCAGTAGTATGACCTTGGAGCTGAATCAGCCCCAGCATTTT
TRBV4-3	TRBJ2-5	.	TRBD1	CASSQVSGTGETQYF	TGCGCCAGCAGCCAAGTGTCCGGGACAGGAGAGACCCAGTACTTC
TRBV6-5	TRBJ2-2	.	TRBD2	CASTFLAGVTGELFF	TGTGCCAGCACCTTCCTAGCGGGGGTCACCGGGGAGCTGTTTTTT
TRBV7-3	TRBJ2-3	.	.	CASSLRGIRGDTQYF	TGTGCCAGCAGCTTAAGGGGTATTCGGGGCGATACGCAGTATTTT
TRBV4-1	TRBJ2-1	.	TRBD1	CASSPDRESYNEQFF	TGCGCCAGCAGCCCGGACAGGGAATCCTACAATGAGCAGTTCTTC
TRBV6-1	TRBJ2-7	.	.	CASREGGFYEQYF	TGTGCCAGCAGGGAGGGGGGGTTCTACGAGCAGTACTTC
TRBV4-1	TRBJ1-6	.	TRBD1	CASSQDPGQSAPLHF	TGCGCCAGCAGCCAAGATCCGGGACAGTCGGCACCCCTCCACTTT
TRBV11-2	TRBJ1-1	.	TRBD1	CASSLTTGGYTEAFF	TGTGCCAGCAGCTTAACGACAGGGGGGTACACTGAAGCTTTCTTT
TRBV6-1	TRBJ2-5	.	TRBD1	CASSRGGQLRETQYF	TGTGCCAGCAGTAGAGGGGGACAGCTCCGGGAGACCCAGTACTTC
TRBV27	TRBJ2-7	.	TRBD1	CASSPGTGGAYEQYF	TGTGCCAGCAGTCCCGGGACAGGTGGGGCCTACGAGCAGTACTTC
TRBV7-6	TRBJ2-3	.	TRBD2	CASSFDLSASGSSFTDTQYF	TGTGCCAGCAGCTTCGATTTATCGGCTAGCGGGTCCTCCTTCACAGATACGCAGTATTTT
TRBV27	TRBJ2-1	.	.	CASSFGQSNEQFF	TGTGCCAGCAGTTTCGGACAGTCTAATGAGCAGTTCTTC
TRBV28	TRBJ2-1	.	.	CASSLGSYNEQFF	TGTGCCAGCAGTTTGGGATCCTACAATGAGCAGTTCTTC
TRBV7-6	TRBJ2-5	.	.	CASSPEPEAYFPETQYF	TGTGCCAGCAGCCCCGAGCCAGAGGCATACTTCCCCGAGACCCAGTACTTC
TRBV27	TRBJ2-2	.	TRBD1	CATKIVQGAGELFF	TGTGCCACCAAAATAGTCCAGGGGGCGGGGGAGCTGTTTTTT
TRBV13	TRBJ1-5	.	.	CASSLFPGKQPQHF	TGTGCCAGCAGCTTATTTCCAGGGAAACAGCCCCAGCATTTT
TRBV5-1	TRBJ2-7	.	TRBD2	CASSSGLAGVTHEQYF	TGCGCCAGCAGCAGCGGACTAGCGGGAGTTACCCACGAGCAGTACTTC
TRBV27	TRBJ2-2	.	TRBD1	CASSSGVVGTGYTGELFF	TGTGCCAGCAGTTCAGGGGTCGTCGGGACAGGGTACACCGGGGAGCTGTTTTTT
TRBV5-1	TRBJ2-5	.	TRBD2	CASSPGAGDTETQYF	TGCGCCAGCAGCCCGGGAGCGGGAGATACGGAGACCCAGTACTTC
TRBV27	TRBJ2-3	.	.	CASSFWPRGFSTDTQYF	TGTGCCAGCAGTTTTTGGCCCAGAGGGTTTAGCACAGATACGCAGTATTTT
TRBV18	TRBJ2-3	.	.	CASSPPTGSTDTQYF	TGTGCCAGCTCACCCCCGACAGGAAGCACAGATACGCAGTATTTT